Below are 21 T cell receptor beta chains sequenced from a single sample in a study of radiation and T cells in renal cell carcinoma. Noted time point: blood 2 weeks post-SBRT. Treatment described: 15 Gy SBRT to primary tumor, nephrectomy 4 weeks later. Profiling relied on immunoSEQ multiplex PCR, and the TCRdb table lists in-frame clones only, not all of them. The sample has some 130,000 clones, more than 75% seen once. Here the sequenced sample was blood, taken from a patient whose treatment included radiotherapy and nephrectomy. These receptors originate from a woman aged 70 to 79 with renal cell carcinoma.

The V gene is TRBV29-1, the J gene TRBJ2-7; D call uncertain. Germline CDR1 and CDR2: SQVTM and ANQGSEA. V lost 6 bases and J 2 bases, leaving 8 bases between the germline ends. There are 11 residues in the CDR3. CDR3 in amino acids: CSVRTAYEQYF. The CDR3, as DNA: TGCAGCGTCCGGACGGCCTACGAGCAGTACTTC.

CDR3 in amino acids: CASSPSGGRTYEQFF. The DNA of the CDR3 is TGTGCCAGCAGCCCCAGCGGGGGGCGTACATATGAGCAGTTCTTC. V usage is TRBV5-4 and J usage is TRBJ2-1; 9 bases are shared with TRBD2. The CDR3 covers 15 residues. Germline V gene sequence: CDR1 SGHNT, CDR2 YYREEE (reference sequence). Trimming at V came to 4 bases and at J to 8 bases, leaving 10 bases not matched to a gene.

This clone was found once. The chain recombines TRBV5-1 with TRBJ2-3; D tentatively fits TRBD1 or TRBD2 (5 bases each). CDR3 length: 15 amino acids. Trimming stripped 4 bases from V and 2 bases from J, with 14 bases between. Germline assignment: CDR1 SGHRS and CDR2 YFSETQ. The CDR3 DNA reads TGCGCCAGCAGCATTGGGACCCTCAACACAGATACGCAGTATTTT. Protein: CASSIGTLNTDTQYF. Full variable domain (missing parts from reference TRBV5-1 and TRBJ2-3): KAGVTQTPRYLIKTRGQQVTLSCSPISGHRSVSWYQQTPGQGLQFLFEYFSETQRNKGNFPGRFSGRQFSNSRSEMNVSTLELGDSALYLCASSIGTLNTDTQYFGPGTRLTVL.

The chain carries TRBV4-2 and TRBJ2-7; tentative D call: TRBD1 (5 bases). V lost 4 bases and J 0 bases, leaving 16 bases between the germline ends. Germline V gene lookup returns CDR1 LGHNA and CDR2 YNFKEQ. CDR3 length: 16 residues. CDR3 residues: CASSPLKDSNSYEQYF. In nucleotides, the CDR3 is TGTGCCAGCAGCCCCCTAAAAGACAGTAACTCCTACGAGCAGTACTTC.

The J gene is TRBJ1-3, the V gene TRBV10-3; 8 bases map to TRBD1. The CDR3 consists of 14 residues. Looked up from germline, CDR1 is ENHRY and CDR2 is SYGVKD. V lost 6 bases to trimming and J lost 4 bases; unmatched junction nucleotides: 5. The CDR3 region is CAIRGQGTGNTIYF. CDR3 nucleotides: TGTGCCATCAGAGGACAGGGTACGGGAAACACCATATATTTT.

This clone was observed once. This rearrangement joins TRBV5-6 to TRBJ2-3; 13 bases align to TRBD2. CDR1 is SGHDT and CDR2 is YYEEEE in the germline V gene. The ends lost 3 bases at V and 5 bases at J; junction bases unmatched: 9. There are 17 residues in the CDR3. The CDR3 spells CASSSQLAGGLRDTQYF. The CDR3 DNA is TGTGCCAGCAGCTCCCAACTAGCGGGGGGGCTTCGAGATACGCAGTATTTT.

CDR3 nucleotide sequence: TGTGCCATCAGGGCGTCCCCAGACGGCTCTGGAAACACCATATATTTT. Translating it yields CAIRASPDGSGNTIYF. The V and J genes are TRBV10-3 and TRBJ1-3; unclear D gene. CDR3 length: 16 amino acids. Germline V gives CDR1 ENHRY, CDR2 SYGVKD. V gave up 6 bases and J gave up 0 bases, with 15 bases separating them.

This sequence joins TRBV6-5 and TRBJ2-1; D tentatively fits TRBD1 or TRBD2 (5 bases each). Germline CDR1 MNHEY, CDR2 SVGAGI. This CDR3 has 15 amino acids. The ends were cut back, 7 bases at V and 0 bases at J, with 13 bases in the middle. The CDR3 region is CASNPKGSSYNEQFF. Written as DNA, the CDR3 is TGTGCCAGCAACCCTAAGGGGAGCTCCTACAATGAGCAGTTCTTC.

The rearrangement uses TRBV30 and TRBJ2-3, with D perhaps TRBD1 (5 bases). CDR3 size: 14 residues. Germline-derived CDR1 and CDR2 are GTSNPN and SVGIG (reference sequence). V lost 0 bases and J lost 5, with 12 bases in between. This CDR3 is CAWSVSGAGDTQYF. The CDR3 nucleotides read TGTGCCTGGAGTGTAAGTGGGGCTGGAGATACGCAGTATTTT.

This clone was seen once. The chain employs TRBV4-2 and TRBJ1-6; TRBD1 agrees at 8 bases. The CDR3 spans 14 residues. Germline lookup yields CDR1 LGHNA and CDR2 YNFKEQ. V dropped 8 bases and J dropped 7; count of bases not matched to a gene: 7. CDR3 nucleotides: TGTGCCAGCTGCCGGTGGACAGGGAATTCACCCCTCCACTTT. As protein: CASCRWTGNSPLHF.

In its sample, this clone was seen once. The chain carries TRBV6-5 and TRBJ2-2; the D gene is possibly TRBD1 (6 bases). Between the trimmed V and J ends, which lost 5 bases and 1 base, there was a span of 11 bases. Germline V gene data show CDR1 as MNHEY and CDR2 as SVGAGI. The CDR3 is 15 residues long. CDR3 loop: CASSTDRWNTGELFF. The CDR3 bases are TGTGCCAGCAGTACAGACAGGTGGAACACCGGGGAGCTGTTTTTT.

The chain recombines TRBV19 with TRBJ1-1, with a weak D call TRBD1 (6 bases). CDR3 size: 14 residues. Germline V gives CDR1 LNHDA, CDR2 SQIVND (reference sequence). V was cut by 3 bases and J by 3 bases, with 11 bases left in between. The CDR3 DNA reads as TGTGCCAGTAGTATTGGAGGGGGTTACACTGAAGCTTTCTTT. Translated: CASSIGGGYTEAFF.

The chain recombines TRBV6-5 with TRBJ1-1; no definite D call. The CDR3 covers 11 residues. Germline loops: CDR1 MNHEY, CDR2 SVGAGI. Trimming took 11 bases from V and 5 from J, leaving 12 bases between them. The CDR3 DNA follows: TGTGCCGTCCTAGGGTTTACTGAAGCTTTCTTT. This sequence encodes CAVLGFTEAFF.

In its sample, this clone was seen once. V gene TRBV5-1 combines with J gene TRBJ2-7; 7 positions agree with TRBD2. The CDR3 is 14 amino acids. V trimming: 5 bases; J trimming: 3 bases; junction bases outside the gene matches: 8. The germline V gene has CDR1 SGHRS and CDR2 YFSETQ. As DNA, the CDR3 is TGCGCCAGCAGGGAAGAGCGGGGTTACTACGAGCAGTACTTC. Protein: CASREERGYYEQYF.

CDR3 amino acids: CASSQIRRTSGKDTSTDTQYF. CDR3 nucleotide sequence: TGTGCCAGCAGCCAAATCAGGCGGACTAGCGGTAAAGACACTAGCACAGATACGCAGTATTTT. The chain couples TRBV4-2 to TRBJ2-3, with 10 positions matching TRBD2. Germline trimming cut 2 bases from V and 0 bases from J; bases unmatched to any gene: 17. The germline gives CDR1 LGHNA, CDR2 YNFKEQ. The CDR3 totals 21 residues.

The CDR3 DNA reads TGCGCCAGCAGCTTGATTTCAGAGCGCAGTGAAGCTTTCTTT. Residues: CASSLISERSEAFF. The rearrangement uses TRBV5-1 and TRBJ1-1, with D unresolved. The CDR3 consists of 14 residues. CDR1 and CDR2 from the germline V gene are SGHRS and YFSETQ. The V gene lost 1 base and the J gene lost 7 bases, with 14 bases spanning the gap.

The rearrangement joins TRBV6-4 to TRBJ2-1, with D maybe TRBD1 (6 bases). Trimming took off 6 bases at V and 8 bases at J, with 20 bases between the two ends. This CDR3 is built from 15 residues. The germline gives CDR1 MRHNA, CDR2 SNTAGT. The CDR3 loop reads CASSVGYDGQHEQFF. DNA of the CDR3: TGTGCCAGCAGCGTCGGGTACGACGGACAGCATGAGCAGTTCTTC.

J is TRBJ2-6 and V is TRBV30; unclear D gene. The CDR3 spans 14 residues. Germline loops: CDR1 GTSNPN, CDR2 SVGIG (reference sequence). With 0 bases removed from V and 4 bases from J, the gap between germline ends came to 7 bases. In DNA form, the CDR3 reads TGTGCCTGGAGTGTGGGATCGGGGGCCAACGTCCTGACTTTC. Amino acids: CAWSVGSGANVLTF.

This clone came up a few times. V gene TRBV5-1 combines with J gene TRBJ1-1; 7 bases line up with TRBD1. Germline V gene lookup returns CDR1 SGHRS and CDR2 YFSETQ. The CDR3 extends over 15 amino acids. The J segment lost 0 bases and the V segment lost 5 bases, leaving 7 bases of the junction unmatched. As DNA, the CDR3 is TGCGCCAGCAGTGACAGACAGGGTTTGAACACTGAAGCTTTCTTT. Translated: CASSDRQGLNTEAFF.

There are a few counts of this clone. The chain uses TRBV9 and TRBJ1-1; 7 positions match TRBD1. Germline V gene sequence: CDR1 SGDLS, CDR2 YYNGEE. Germline trimming cut 5 bases from V and 3 bases from J; bases unmatched to any gene: 4. The CDR3 has 13 residues. This CDR3 reads CASSGRGDTEAFF. CDR3 nucleotides: TGTGCCAGCAGTGGCAGGGGGGACACTGAAGCTTTCTTT.

This sequence joins TRBV7-3 and TRBJ1-2, with D perhaps TRBD1 (6 bases). The V end lost 2 bases, the J end lost 2 bases, and 9 bases lay between the germline ends. Germline values: CDR1 SGHTA, CDR2 FQGTGA. This CDR3 is built from 14 residues. The CDR3: CASSLSTGNYGYTF. CDR3 DNA sequence: TGTGCCAGCAGCTTATCTACAGGGAACTATGGCTACACCTTC.